The clone carrying this T cell receptor (beta chain) was recorded a few times. This record belongs to a study of human T cells and chemical hapten exposure. The time point here: patch test 3, about 24 weeks after DPC sensitization. The sample's treatment: therapeutic diphenylcyclopropenone sensitization with weekly scalp DPC. TCRdb itself ran the RACE reads through MiXCR, one entry per CDR3 protein. The sample consists of about 190,000 distinct CDR3 sequences, 24% of them appearing once. The sample here was whole blood, taken in connection with sensitization to the hapten diphenylcyclopropenone (DPC). The receptor was derived from a woman aged 40 to 50 with alopecia areata. Some clones in this sample may be carry-over from other donors' samples.

CDR3 coding DNA: TGCAGTGCTAGGTGGGCCGAGAAGAACACTGAAGCTTTCTTT. This codes for CSARWAEKNTEAFF. The genes are TRBV20-1 and TRBJ1-1; D is ambiguous. Trimming left V 3 bases short and J 1 base short, with 12 bases between. This CDR3 spans 14 amino acids. Germline V lookup: CDR1 DFQATT, CDR2 SNEGSKA (reference sequence).